Listed below are T cell receptor beta chains from one sample, sequenced in a study of regulatory T cells in long-lasting Graves disease. TCRdb re-called the multiplex PCR reads with MiXCR, one entry per CDR3 protein. Of some 230,000 distinct CDR3 sequences in the sample, about 17% were seen once. This specimen consisted of peripheral blood mononuclear cells (PBMCs), obtained at new diagnosis, from a patient treated with antithyroid drugs. Source of these receptors: a female donor with Graves disease. CDR3s include the opening cysteine and the closing phenylalanine or tryptophan. The D gene is left open where the match is weak. Size is stated for part of the rows, as once, few or many counts, or as a class when the clone is expanded.

d_call: TRBD2; v_call: TRBV24-1; clone_size: many; j_call: TRBJ2-1; cdr3_aa: CATSDYGLAESYNEQFF; cdr3_nt: TGTGCCACCAGTGATTACGGACTAGCCGAATCCTACAATGAGCAGTTCTTC
d_call: TRBD2; v_call: TRBV9; clone_size: many; j_call: TRBJ2-1; cdr3_aa: CASSPGLAGDHEQFF; cdr3_nt: TGTGCCAGCAGCCCCGGACTAGCGGGAGACCATGAGCAGTTCTTC
d_call: NA; v_call: TRBV13; clone_size: many; j_call: TRBJ2-1; cdr3_aa: CASSPPWLDPLRQFF; cdr3_nt: TGTGCCAGCAGCCCTCCCTGGCTAGACCCCCTGCGGCAGTTCTTC
d_call: TRBD2; v_call: TRBV10-3; clone_size: few; j_call: TRBJ2-7; cdr3_aa: CAIIRGGGLAGGSSYEQYF; cdr3_nt: TGTGCCATCATCCGGGGGGGGGGACTAGCGGGAGGGAGCTCCTACGAGCAGTACTTC
d_call: NA; v_call: TRBV27; clone_size: NA; j_call: TRBJ2-4; cdr3_aa: CASSFWAGHGIQYF; cdr3_nt: TGTGCCAGCAGTTTCTGGGCAGGGCACGGCATTCAGTACTTC
d_call: NA; v_call: TRBV10-3; clone_size: once; j_call: TRBJ2-3; cdr3_aa: CAISEGSPDTQYF; cdr3_nt: TGTGCCATCAGTGAGGGTAGCCCAGATACGCAGTATTTT
d_call: TRBD1; v_call: TRBV6-1; clone_size: many; j_call: TRBJ2-7; cdr3_aa: CASRHTGTGAREQYF; cdr3_nt: TGTGCCAGCAGGCATACCGGGACAGGGGCTCGCGAGCAGTACTTC
d_call: TRBD1; v_call: TRBV20-1; clone_size: many; j_call: TRBJ1-1; cdr3_aa: CSAENRGRDTEAFF; cdr3_nt: TGCAGTGCGGAGAACAGGGGGCGCGACACTGAAGCTTTCTTT
d_call: TRBD2; v_call: TRBV7-3; clone_size: NA; j_call: TRBJ2-1; cdr3_aa: CASSPIGGDDNEQFF; cdr3_nt: TGTGCCAGCAGCCCCATTGGGGGGGACGACAATGAGCAGTTCTTC
d_call: NA; v_call: TRBV20-1; clone_size: few; j_call: TRBJ2-3; cdr3_aa: CSARDPTGMGQYF; cdr3_nt: TGCAGTGCTAGAGATCCTACCGGAATGGGGCAGTATTTT
d_call: TRBD2; v_call: TRBV11-3; clone_size: NA; j_call: TRBJ2-1; cdr3_aa: CASSLGLAGGSNEQFF; cdr3_nt: TGTGCCAGCAGCTTAGGACTAGCGGGAGGGAGCAATGAGCAGTTCTTC
d_call: NA; v_call: TRBV12-3/TRBV12-4; clone_size: NA; j_call: TRBJ2-7; cdr3_aa: CASRRNRDSTYEQYF; cdr3_nt: TGTGCCAGCAGGAGAAACCGGGACTCTACCTACGAGCAGTACTTC
d_call: TRBD2; v_call: TRBV7-2; clone_size: NA; j_call: TRBJ2-5; cdr3_aa: CASSHLGLGETQYF; cdr3_nt: TGTGCCAGCAGCCACCTGGGACTAGGAGAGACCCAGTACTTC
d_call: NA; v_call: TRBV11-2; clone_size: many; j_call: TRBJ1-2; cdr3_aa: CASSFAGDYGYTF; cdr3_nt: TGTGCCAGCAGCTTCGCGGGGGACTATGGCTACACCTTC
d_call: TRBD1; v_call: TRBV10-2; clone_size: many; j_call: TRBJ2-7; cdr3_aa: CASSESTRGQRHYEQYF; cdr3_nt: TGCGCCAGCAGTGAGTCGACTCGGGGACAGAGACACTACGAGCAGTACTTC
d_call: NA; v_call: TRBV19; clone_size: NA; j_call: TRBJ1-2; cdr3_aa: CASSTYPPGASGYGYTF; cdr3_nt: TGTGCCAGTAGTACGTACCCCCCAGGGGCCAGTGGCTATGGCTACACCTTC
d_call: TRBD1; v_call: TRBV2; clone_size: many; j_call: TRBJ2-7; cdr3_aa: CASRGDSREQYF; cdr3_nt: TGTGCCAGCAGGGGGGACAGTCGCGAGCAGTACTTC
d_call: NA; v_call: TRBV20-1; clone_size: few; j_call: TRBJ2-2; cdr3_aa: CSARDFEGSGELFF; cdr3_nt: TGCAGTGCTAGAGATTTTGAGGGCTCCGGGGAGCTGTTTTTT
d_call: TRBD2; v_call: TRBV27; clone_size: many; j_call: TRBJ2-5; cdr3_aa: CASSSAGSQETQYF; cdr3_nt: TGTGCCAGCAGTTCAGCGGGATCCCAAGAGACCCAGTACTTC
d_call: TRBD1; v_call: TRBV15; clone_size: many; j_call: TRBJ1-2; cdr3_aa: CATSNPGQAPGYTF; cdr3_nt: TGTGCCACCAGCAACCCGGGACAGGCTCCTGGCTACACCTTC
d_call: NA; v_call: TRBV7-3; clone_size: many; j_call: TRBJ1-5; cdr3_aa: CASSLDPAGPQHF; cdr3_nt: TGTGCCAGCAGCTTAGATCCGGCGGGGCCCCAGCATTTT
d_call: NA; v_call: TRBV6-9; clone_size: many; j_call: TRBJ2-7; cdr3_aa: CASSYQGTYGQYF; cdr3_nt: TGTGCCAGCAGTTACCAGGGGACCTACGGGCAGTACTTC
d_call: NA; v_call: TRBV12-5; clone_size: many; j_call: TRBJ1-2; cdr3_aa: CASALGRGYGYTF; cdr3_nt: TGTGCTAGTGCCCTGGGCCGAGGATATGGCTACACCTTC
d_call: TRBD2; v_call: TRBV7-8; clone_size: many; j_call: TRBJ2-3; cdr3_aa: CASSATGLAGATDTQYF; cdr3_nt: TGTGCCAGCAGCGCGACGGGACTAGCGGGAGCGACAGATACGCAGTATTTT
d_call: NA; v_call: TRBV7-2; clone_size: many; j_call: TRBJ1-3; cdr3_aa: CASSSTEKVYF; cdr3_nt: TGTGCCAGCAGCTCCACGGAGAAGGTATATTTT
d_call: TRBD2; v_call: TRBV24-1; clone_size: NA; j_call: TRBJ2-1; cdr3_aa: CATSGAGGYNEQFF; cdr3_nt: TGTGCCACCAGTGGTGCGGGAGGCTACAATGAGCAGTTCTTC
d_call: TRBD2; v_call: TRBV10-3; clone_size: many; j_call: TRBJ2-1; cdr3_aa: CAISESLGKGTSAHNEQFF; cdr3_nt: TGTGCCATCAGTGAGAGTTTGGGGAAAGGGACTAGCGCCCACAATGAGCAGTTCTTC
d_call: TRBD1; v_call: TRBV20-1; clone_size: NA; j_call: TRBJ2-7; cdr3_aa: CSARESGGDYEQYF; cdr3_nt: TGCAGTGCTAGGGAGTCAGGGGGTGATTACGAGCAGTACTTC
d_call: NA; v_call: TRBV20-1; clone_size: many; j_call: TRBJ1-1; cdr3_aa: CSAHGVERNTEAFF; cdr3_nt: TGCAGTGCTCATGGGGTTGAAAGGAACACTGAAGCTTTCTTT
d_call: NA; v_call: TRBV24-1; clone_size: many; j_call: TRBJ1-1; cdr3_aa: CATSGDGAEAFF; cdr3_nt: TGTGCCACCAGTGGGGACGGGGCTGAAGCTTTCTTT
d_call: NA; v_call: TRBV7-2; clone_size: many; j_call: TRBJ2-5; cdr3_aa: CASSPPWRGIVETQYF; cdr3_nt: TGTGCCAGCAGCCCGCCATGGAGGGGTATCGTGGAGACCCAGTACTTC
d_call: NA; v_call: TRBV20-1; clone_size: few; j_call: TRBJ1-1; cdr3_aa: CSARSGRWNTEAFF; cdr3_nt: TGCAGTGCTAGATCAGGACGGTGGAACACTGAAGCTTTCTTT
d_call: NA; v_call: TRBV28; clone_size: many; j_call: TRBJ2-5; cdr3_aa: CASSLFGGIGETQYF; cdr3_nt: TGTGCCAGCAGTTTATTTGGGGGAATTGGGGAGACCCAGTACTTC
d_call: TRBD1; v_call: TRBV6-2/TRBV6-3; clone_size: many; j_call: TRBJ2-4; cdr3_aa: CASSYYGTGLIIQYF; cdr3_nt: TGTGCCAGCAGTTACTACGGGACAGGACTGATCATTCAGTACTTC
d_call: NA; v_call: TRBV24-1; clone_size: many; j_call: TRBJ2-2; cdr3_aa: CATRNDGNTGELFF; cdr3_nt: TGTGCCACCAGAAATGACGGGAACACCGGGGAGCTGTTTTTT